The clone carrying this T cell receptor (beta chain) has just a few counts. Antigen specificity is unknown. The data belong to a study of T-cell reconstitution after alpha-beta-depleted transplantation in children. Regarding the study as a whole: The authors attributed T-cell counts and diversity one year after transplant mostly to newly produced T cells. Where some patients showed high TCRbeta diversity at day 60, it came from recipient T cells and thymic progenitors that had survived. It was reported that alpha-beta T cells came from several hundred expanded graft clones (about two months after transplant).

Preparing the TCRbeta library involved the use of unique molecular identifiers. TCRdb reprocessed the PCR reads with MiXCR, giving one entry per CDR3 protein. The sample holds some 310,000 distinct CDR3 sequences, 23% seen once. Germline lookup yields CDR1 SGHRS and CDR2 YFSETQ. With 0 bases clipped from V and 6 bases from J, the junction kept 7 bases outside the gene matches. The CDR3 is 17 residues long. The V gene is TRBV5-1, the J gene TRBJ2-1; TRBD2 aligns across 12 bases. The input for sequencing was PBMCs, mostly from graft donor cells, taken 180 days after TCRalphabeta/CD19-depleted stem cell transplant. The clonotype originates from a male patient younger than 18 who had a stem cell transplant for acute lymphoblastic leukemia, so the T cells may come from the graft donor. CDR3 loop: CASSLGLAGGPFNEQFF. CDR3 DNA: TGCGCCAGCAGCTTGGGGCTAGCGGGAGGGCCGTTCAATGAGCAGTTCTTC.